This TCR beta chain was documented in a study of T cell changes during pregnancy in multiple sclerosis. Assay: immunoSEQ multiplex PCR; the TCRdb copy retains only in-frame clones and omits some. The sample lists fewer than 50,000 clones, almost 95% occurring once. The source was CD8+ T cells from peripheral blood mononuclear cells, collected in the first trimester of pregnancy. The source is a female donor with multiple sclerosis, enrolled in a pregnancy study.

This chain's CDR3 is CASSLTGAGSYNEQFF. For the CDR3, the DNA is TGTGCCAGCAGCTTAACGGGAGCGGGGAGCTACAATGAGCAGTTCTTC. The V and J genes are TRBV7-3 and TRBJ2-1; 7 bases map to TRBD2. This CDR3 is 16 amino acids long. Trimming took 0 bases from V and 3 from J; bases not matched to a gene: 5. Germline V gene sequence: CDR1 SGHTA, CDR2 FQGTGA.